What follows is one T cell receptor beta chain and its context. Its antigen is not identified. These data are taken from a study of cytomegalovirus exposure and HLA in healthy donors. The germline CDR1 and CDR2 sequences are MNHNS and SASEGT. Trimming stripped 2 bases from V and 4 bases from J, with 9 bases between. The CDR3 runs 14 residues. It was with 60 Vbeta and 13 Jbeta primers that the PCR ran. This table comes from immunoSEQ multiplex PCR, and its TCRdb copy is limited to in-frame clones, with some not included. This sample has around 140,000 clones, with roughly 74% found just once. Study conclusions and caveats: For most TCR beta V segments, an earlier analysis put the productive rate at about 87% or about 30% of the time. HLA-A and HLA-B allele assignments for most subjects were reportedly predicted accurately using TCR beta sequences.

The source is a young woman in good health and CMV-seropositive. J is TRBJ1-5 and V is TRBV6-1; D might be TRBD1 (5 bases). Sample: PBMCs. As DNA, the CDR3 is TGTGCCAGCAGTGAATCGACAGTAAATCAGCCCCAGCATTTT. It specifies CASSESTVNQPQHF.